Shown below are 5 T cell receptor beta chains from a single sample sequenced in a study of blood T cell repertoires in COVID-19. Measured with immunoSEQ multiplex PCR; TCRdb has only the in-frame clones, and not every one. Of 87,000 or so clones listed, around 84% were seen once; the top ten hold 5.1%. The sample taken for sequencing was peripheral blood. The source of these receptors is a man in his forties with acute or convalescent COVID-19.

V usage is TRBV10-2 and J usage is TRBJ2-7, with 7 bases matching TRBD1. Germline loops: CDR1 WSHSY, CDR2 SAAADI. The CDR3 covers 14 residues. V trimming: 7 bases; J trimming: 4 bases; junction bases outside the gene matches: 10. CDR3 region: CASTIGGQPYEQYF. As DNA, the CDR3 is TGCGCCAGCACCATAGGGGGACAGCCATACGAGCAGTACTTC.

The chain recombines TRBV11-1 with TRBJ1-2; 10 bases align to TRBD1. CDR1 SGHAT and CDR2 FQDESV come from the germline V gene (reference sequence). After removal of 5 bases from V and 3 bases from J, the junction contained 3 bases not matched to a gene. The length of the CDR3 is 14 residues. The CDR3 DNA sequence: TGTGCCAGCAGCATGGACAGGGGGGACTATGGCTACACCTTC. Its protein product is CASSMDRGDYGYTF.

As DNA, the CDR3 is TGCGCCAGCAGCCGGACAGGGAACTCTAACTATGGCTACACCTTC. Protein: CASSRTGNSNYGYTF. The V and J genes are TRBV4-3 and TRBJ1-2; 8 bases are a match to TRBD1. Germline V gene data show CDR1 as LGHNA and CDR2 as YSLEER. CDR3 size: 15 residues. Trimming at V came to 4 bases and at J to 0 bases, leaving 4 bases not matched to a gene.

This chain connects TRBV7-6 to TRBJ1-3; no definite D call. Germline-derived CDR1 and CDR2 are SGHVS and FNYEAQ. The V and J ends lost 9 bases and 1 base respectively, with 10 bases between them. The CDR3 spans 13 residues. The chain's CDR3 is CASGSSSGNTIYF. The CDR3 DNA reads as TGTGCCAGTGGCTCTTCATCTGGAAACACCATATATTTT.

This chain uses TRBV5-1 with TRBJ2-7; 7 bases match TRBD1. Trimming took 0 bases from V and 6 from J; bases not matched to a gene: 3. Germline CDR1 and CDR2: SGHRS and YFSETQ. The CDR3 runs 13 residues. CDR3 sequence reads: CASSLVAGGEQYF. CDR3 in DNA: TGCGCCAGCAGCTTGGTGGCAGGGGGCGAGCAGTACTTC. Together with reference TRBV5-1 and TRBJ2-7, the CDR3 gives the full variable domain: KAGVTQTPRYLIKTRGQQVTLSCSPISGHRSVSWYQQTPGQGLQFLFEYFSETQRNKGNFPGRFSGRQFSNSRSEMNVSTLELGDSALYLCASSLVAGGEQYFGPGTRLTVT.